Following are 32 T cell receptor beta chains from one sample sequenced in a study of long-term antiretroviral therapy in people with HIV. At survey level, the immunoSEQ assay was run in its v3.0 version. Method: immunoSEQ multiplex PCR; TCRdb's copy keeps in-frame clones and lacks some. Among about 20,000 clones listed, approximately 81% were seen once. Here the sequenced sample was unsorted PBMCs, taken 0.6 years after starting antiretroviral therapy. These receptors were collected from a young woman with HIV.

This rearrangement joins TRBV11-3 to TRBJ1-2; 7 nucleotides match TRBD1. Germline CDR1 and CDR2: SGHNT and YENEEA. This CDR3 contains 14 residues. V lost 1 base, J lost 5 bases, and 4 bases stayed unmatched. The CDR3 DNA follows: TGTGCCAGCAGCTTAGTGACAGGGTATTATGGCTACACCTTC. Its protein is CASSLVTGYYGYTF.

V and J are TRBV7-9 and TRBJ2-7, with TRBD1 as a possible D gene (6 bases). V lost 5 bases and J 5 bases, leaving 19 bases between the germline ends. Germline assignment: CDR1 SEHNR and CDR2 FQNEAQ (reference sequence). The CDR3 has 15 amino acids. The CDR3 DNA reads TGTGCCAGCAGCCGTCGGGACACAACTTGGGACGAGCAGTACTTC. It specifies CASSRRDTTWDEQYF. Supplemented by reference TRBV7-9 and TRBJ2-7, the full variable domain reads DTGVSQNPRHKITKRGQNVTFRCDPISEHNRLYWYRQTLGQGPEFLTYFQNEAQLEKSRLLSDRFSAERPKGSFSTLEIQRTEQGDSAMYLCASSRRDTTWDEQYFGPGTRLTVT.

This clone was recorded once. The V and J genes are TRBV13 and TRBJ2-2; D is uncertain. CDR1 is PRHDT and CDR2 is FYEKMQ in the germline V gene (reference sequence). This CDR3 spans 13 amino acids. V gave up 2 bases and J gave up 6 bases, with 7 bases separating them. The CDR3 spells CASSLRVPGELFF. The CDR3 coding sequence is TGTGCCAGCAGCTTACGGGTCCCCGGGGAGCTGTTTTTT.

A few counts support this clone. The chain joins TRBV5-1 to TRBJ1-2; no firm D call. V gave up 4 bases and J gave up 8 bases, with 15 bases separating them. CDR1 SGHRS and CDR2 YFSETQ come from the germline V gene. The CDR3 sequence is 13 residues long. CDR3 in DNA: TGCGCCAGCAGCGCTAGACTTGGGGAGGGCTACACCTTC. Translation: CASSARLGEGYTF.

The rearrangement uses TRBV5-1 and TRBJ1-1; D remains unclear. There are 15 residues in the CDR3. Trimming cost V 1 base and J 1 base, with 11 bases left between them. Germline CDR1 reads SGHRS; CDR2 reads YFSETQ. The CDR3 bases are TGCGCCAGCAGCTTGCGAGGATTGGAGAACACTGAAGCTTTCTTT. Amino acid sequence: CASSLRGLENTEAFF.

The chain uses TRBV27 and TRBJ2-7; possible D gene TRBD1, 7 bases. CDR1 is MNHEY, CDR2 SMNVEV, per germline (reference sequence). The CDR3 has 20 amino acids. V dropped 2 bases and J dropped 0 bases, with 26 bases sitting between them. CDR3 in DNA: TGTGCCAGCAGTTTAAGCCAGGGGGGCGGAACACACACCCACTCCTACGAGCAGTACTTC. This translates into CASSLSQGGGTHTHSYEQYF.

The gene calls are TRBV6-1 and TRBJ2-1; TRBD2 matches at 11 bases. CDR3 length: 15 residues. Germline V CDR1 and CDR2: MNHNS, SASEGT. V shed 10 bases and J 7 bases; nucleotides not matched to a gene: 12. CDR3: CAIQTPGTSGNEQFF. The CDR3 DNA reads as TGTGCCATCCAGACTCCCGGGACTAGCGGTAATGAGCAGTTCTTC.

This rearrangement joins TRBV28 to TRBJ2-7; TRBD1 agrees at 7 bases. V shed 2 bases, J shed 6 bases, and the junction held 7 bases outside the gene matches. CDR1 and CDR2 from the germline V gene are MDHEN and SYDVKM. CDR3 length: 14 residues. CDR3 amino acids: CASSLPRGLGEQYF. DNA for the CDR3: TGTGCCAGCAGTTTACCCAGGGGGTTAGGCGAGCAGTACTTC.

CDR3 DNA sequence: TGTGCCAGCAGCTCCCCGACTAGCGGGCCAAGCACAGATACGCAGTATTTT. This gives the protein CASSSPTSGPSTDTQYF. V and J are TRBV7-9 and TRBJ2-3; 10 nucleotides align to TRBD2. The length of the CDR3 is 17 residues. J was trimmed by 0 bases and V by 4 bases; bases with no gene match: 7. CDR1 and CDR2 from the germline V gene are SEHNR and FQNEAQ (reference sequence).

The table lists this clone with a few counts. This rearrangement joins TRBV7-3 to TRBJ2-3, with TRBD2 identical over 9 bases. Germline V CDR1 and CDR2: SGHTA, FQGTGA. This CDR3 has 17 amino acids. V gave up 1 base and J gave up 0 bases; unmatched junction bases: 5. The CDR3 bases are TGTGCCAGCAGCTTAAACGGCGGGAGGGCTAGCACAGATACGCAGTATTTT. Translating gives CASSLNGGRASTDTQYF.

The V call is TRBV9, the J call TRBJ1-5; 7 positions agree with TRBD1. V shed 3 bases, J shed 11 bases, and the junction held 11 bases outside the gene matches. Germline-derived CDR1 and CDR2 are SGDLS and YYNGEE. The CDR3 is 14 amino acids. CDR3 protein: CASSEGGGQGAQHF. CDR3 DNA: TGTGCCAGCAGCGAAGGGGGCGGCCAGGGAGCCCAGCATTTT.

The genes are TRBV7-2 and TRBJ1-5, with D unresolved. The V end lost 5 bases, the J end lost 8 bases, and 16 bases lay between the germline ends. This CDR3 is built from 14 residues. Germline CDR1 is SGHTA and CDR2 is FQGNSA. CDR3 sequence reads: CASSPTTRLKPQHF. The CDR3 DNA is TGTGCCAGCAGCCCCACTACGAGGTTAAAGCCCCAGCATTTT.

The V call is TRBV7-2, the J call TRBJ2-7; the D gene is possibly TRBD1 (6 bases). The CDR3 is 16 amino acids. In germline, CDR1 is SGHTA, CDR2 FQGNSA. V lost 6 bases and J 0 bases, leaving 18 bases between the germline ends. The CDR3 DNA sequence: TGTGCCAGCAGTCTACGCCGGGACACTCCCTCCTACGAGCAGTACTTC. This translates into CASSLRRDTPSYEQYF.

The rearrangement links TRBV28 to TRBJ2-1; no definite D call. Trimming pared 5 bases from V and 2 bases from J, leaving 4 bases between. The CDR3 contains 12 residues. CDR1 and CDR2 (germline): MDHEN, SYDVKM. CDR3: CASSTPYNEQFF. The CDR3 bases are TGTGCCAGCAGTACACCCTACAATGAGCAGTTCTTC. The whole variable domain, remainder taken from reference TRBV28 and TRBJ2-1, is DVKVTQSSRYLVKRTGEKVFLECVQDMDHENMFWYRQDPGLGLRLIYFSYDVKMKEKGDIPEGYSVSREKKERFSLILESASTNQTSMYLCASSTPYNEQFFGPGTRLTVL.

The chain uses TRBV2 and TRBJ2-3; perhaps TRBD2 as D (5 bases). Germline CDR1 is SNHLY and CDR2 is FYNNEI. The CDR3 extends over 12 amino acids. V lost 6 bases, J lost 14 bases, and 18 bases lay in between. This CDR3 reads CASSLTGSGPYF. DNA of the CDR3: TGTGCCAGCAGCCTAACGGGGTCAGGACCGTATTTT.

The chain couples TRBV28 to TRBJ1-3; D is uncertain. This CDR3 has 15 amino acids. Germline V gene data show CDR1 as MDHEN and CDR2 as SYDVKM. The V and J ends lost 3 bases and 2 bases respectively, with 11 bases between them. The CDR3 DNA sequence: TGTGCCAGCAGTTTCTCCTTGGCTGCTGGAAACACCATATATTTT. The encoded protein is CASSFSLAAGNTIYF.

The chain has TRBV4-2 and TRBJ2-6, with 13 bases identical to TRBD2. V gave up 1 base and J gave up 3 bases; unmatched junction bases: 3. Germline loops: CDR1 LGHNA, CDR2 YNFKEQ. The CDR3 loop spans 18 amino acids. The chain's CDR3 is CASSQVLAGGLGANVLTF. The CDR3 DNA sequence: TGTGCCAGCAGCCAAGTACTAGCGGGAGGGCTTGGGGCCAACGTCCTGACTTTC.

The rearrangement links TRBV5-6 to TRBJ2-7; a possible D gene is TRBD2 (6 bases). Trimming pared 1 base from V and 6 bases from J, leaving 8 bases between. Germline V CDR1 and CDR2: SGHDT, YYEEEE. The CDR3 spans 12 residues. The CDR3 bases are TGTGCCAGCAGCTTGAGCGGGCGCGAGCAGTACTTC. This gives the protein CASSLSGREQYF. Looking up the rest from reference TRBV5-6 and TRBJ2-7 gives the full variable domain: DAGVTQSPTHLIKTRGQQVTLRCSPKSGHDTVSWYQQALGQGPQFIFQYYEEEERQRGNFPDRFSGHQFPNYSSELNVNALLLGDSALYLCASSLSGREQYFGPGTRLTVT.

The rearrangement joins TRBV5-1 to TRBJ2-3, with 13 bases lining up with TRBD2. This CDR3 is built from 16 residues. The V gene's germline CDR1 is SGHRS and CDR2 YFSETQ. The V gene end was trimmed by 4 bases and the J gene end by 4 bases; junction bases not matched to a gene: 6. CDR3 amino acids: CASSETGTSGADTQYF. The CDR3 DNA follows: TGCGCCAGCAGCGAAACCGGGACTAGCGGGGCAGATACGCAGTATTTT.

This clone has only one observation. This chain uses TRBV27 with TRBJ2-7; D call uncertain. The CDR3 runs to 16 residues. Germline V gene lookup returns CDR1 MNHEY and CDR2 SMNVEV (reference sequence). The V end lost 6 bases, the J end lost 4 bases, and 22 bases lay between the germline ends. This chain's CDR3 is CASSQRGPMYLYEQYF. DNA of the CDR3: TGTGCCAGCAGCCAACGTGGACCCATGTACCTTTACGAGCAGTACTTC.

The chain has TRBV4-3 and TRBJ1-3, with D possibly being TRBD1 (5 bases). CDR1 and CDR2 (germline): LGHNA, YSLEER. Trimming stripped 3 bases from V and 4 bases from J, with 13 bases between. The CDR3 spans 15 residues. The CDR3 reads CASSHLGAAGNTIYF. The CDR3 nucleotides are TGCGCCAGCAGCCACTTAGGGGCGGCGGGAAACACCATATATTTT.

CDR3 amino acids: CASSQGATQNYEQYF. Written as DNA, the CDR3 is TGTGCCAGCAGCCAGGGGGCCACCCAAAACTACGAGCAGTACTTC. The chain joins TRBV4-2 to TRBJ2-7, with a possible D match to TRBD1 (6 bases). Germline CDR1 is LGHNA and CDR2 is YNFKEQ. Trimming took 3 bases from V and 3 from J, leaving 15 bases between them. The CDR3 length is 15 residues.

The J gene is TRBJ2-3, the V gene TRBV6-5; 10 nucleotides match TRBD2. Germline CDR1 MNHEY, CDR2 SVGAGI. V shed 5 bases, J shed 5 bases, and the junction held 4 bases outside the gene matches. The CDR3 contains 14 residues. In DNA form, the CDR3 reads TGTGCCAGCAGTCAAGCGGGAGGGCTAGATACGCAGTATTTT. This codes for CASSQAGGLDTQYF.

In nucleotides, the CDR3 is TGTGCCAGCAGTTCTAGCCCCAATCCTGTGTACACCGGGGAGCTGTTTTTT. Protein sequence: CASSSSPNPVYTGELFF. The chain couples TRBV28 to TRBJ2-2, with TRBD2 as a possible D gene (5 bases). CDR3 size: 17 residues. The germline V gene has CDR1 MDHEN and CDR2 SYDVKM. The germline V and J ends were trimmed by 4 bases and 3 bases, with 18 bases remaining between them.

The genes are TRBV7-3 and TRBJ1-6; D is uncertain. Germline CDR1 and CDR2: SGHTA and FQGTGA. CDR3 length: 13 amino acids. V dropped 4 bases and J dropped 7 bases, with 8 bases sitting between them. CDR3 nucleotides: TGTGCCAGCAGCTCGAGTAAGAATTCACCCCTCCACTTT. It codes for CASSSSKNSPLHF.

The rearrangement joins TRBV27 to TRBJ1-3; D gene unclear. The V and J ends lost 5 bases and 4 bases respectively, with 9 bases between them. The germline gives CDR1 MNHEY, CDR2 SMNVEV (reference sequence). The CDR3 has 13 amino acids. CDR3 loop: CASSLQLGNTIYF. The CDR3 region has the DNA TGTGCCAGCAGTCTCCAGTTGGGAAACACCATATATTTT.

V gene TRBV19 combines with J gene TRBJ2-2, with D tentatively TRBD2 (6 bases). V gave up 1 base and J gave up 5 bases, with 8 bases separating them. This CDR3 spans 14 amino acids. In germline, CDR1 is LNHDA, CDR2 SQIVND (reference sequence). Written as DNA, the CDR3 is TGTGCCAGTAGTATAGTGCGGGATACCGGGGAGCTGTTTTTT. Translating it yields CASSIVRDTGELFF.

The rearrangement uses TRBV11-3 and TRBJ2-3; D gene ambiguous. The V end was cut by 2 bases, the J end by 0 bases, with 6 bases between. CDR3 length: 14 amino acids. Germline loops: CDR1 SGHNT, CDR2 YENEEA. The CDR3 DNA reads TGTGCCAGCAGCTTAAGAACTAGCACAGATACGCAGTATTTT. Translating gives CASSLRTSTDTQYF.

This chain uses TRBV4-3 with TRBJ2-1; TRBD1 or TRBD2 may be the D gene (5 bases each). Germline assignment: CDR1 LGHNA and CDR2 YSLEER. V dropped 4 bases and J dropped 11 bases, with 18 bases sitting between them. This CDR3 spans 14 amino acids. CDR3 bases: TGCGCCAGCAGCCTCGGTTTGGGGGTCGGGAAGCAGTTCTTC. Its protein is CASSLGLGVGKQFF.

The chain employs TRBV15 and TRBJ1-5; 7 nucleotides line up with TRBD1. This CDR3 has 18 amino acids. Germline CDR1 and CDR2: LNHNV and YYDKDF (reference sequence). J lost 2 bases, V lost 10 bases, and 20 bases had no gene match. CDR3 amino acids: CASRLGTGAYVGNQPQHF. CDR3 sequence (DNA): TGTGCCAGTCGTCTAGGAACAGGGGCGTACGTCGGCAATCAGCCCCAGCATTTT.

This chain uses TRBV28 with TRBJ2-3; the D gene is possibly TRBD2 (6 bases). Germline lookup yields CDR1 MDHEN and CDR2 SYDVKM. The germline V and J ends were trimmed by 8 bases and 4 bases, with 13 bases remaining between them. This CDR3 has 13 amino acids. This CDR3 is CASQSGRSDTQYF. CDR3 DNA: TGTGCCAGCCAATCAGGGAGGTCAGATACGCAGTATTTT. Complete variable domain (other parts from reference TRBV28 and TRBJ2-3): DVKVTQSSRYLVKRTGEKVFLECVQDMDHENMFWYRQDPGLGLRLIYFSYDVKMKEKGDIPEGYSVSREKKERFSLILESASTNQTSMYLCASQSGRSDTQYFGPGTRLTVL.

This chain links TRBV29-1 with TRBJ1-5, with 7 bases aligning to TRBD1. This CDR3 has 14 amino acids. The ends lost 4 bases at V and 2 bases at J; junction bases unmatched: 5. The V gene's germline CDR1 is SQVTM and CDR2 ANQGSEA. CDR3 in amino acids: CSVAVDRGNQPQHF. Written as DNA, the CDR3 is TGCAGCGTTGCCGTTGACAGGGGCAATCAGCCCCAGCATTTT. Based on the CDR3 plus reference TRBV29-1 and TRBJ1-5, the full variable domain is SAVISQKPSRDICQRGTSLTIQCQVDSQVTMMFWYRQQPGQSLTLIATANQGSEATYESGFVIDKFPISRPNLTFSTLTVSNMSPEDSSIYLCSVAVDRGNQPQHFGDGTRLSIL.